This TCR beta chain was recorded in a study of Graves' ophthalmopathy and Graves' hyperthyroidism. Study overall: Pretreatment peripheral blood was obtained at initial diagnosis.

Germline V gene sequence: CDR1 SGHAT, CDR2 FQDESV (reference sequence). With 5 bases clipped from V and 6 bases from J, the junction kept 6 bases outside the gene matches. This CDR3 comprises 14 residues. Study observations and caveats: The model's ophthalmopathy progression predictions had around 67% sensitivity and 72.22% specificity. Most expanded clonotypes from thyroid (those above 0.001 frequency) were also found in blood.

This clonotype was seen many times. As yet, its antigen is unknown. Amplification targeted the TCR beta CDR3 regions, with RNA transcripts as the source material. An initial RT-PCR round employing HTBI primers preceded a second-round multiplex PCR. MiXCR was run by TCRdb on the multiplex PCR reads, yielding one entry per CDR3 protein. The sample has some 400,000 distinct CDR3 sequences, 18% seen once. Other autoimmune disease, uncontrolled infection, pregnancy and lactation led to exclusion. The sequence was obtained from a woman between 18 and 30 years old with Graves' ophthalmopathy. The chain combines TRBV11-1 with TRBJ2-2; TRBD1 aligns across 7 bases. Input material: peripheral blood. The CDR3 protein is CASSPTGLSGELFF. CDR3 coding DNA: TGTGCCAGCAGCCCGACAGGGCTGTCCGGGGAGCTGTTTTTT.